The entry below describes one T cell receptor beta chain. Its cognate antigen has yet to be identified. Base quality data are lacking; no much larger clone is found one base away. All of the isolated RNA was reverse transcribed with the High Capacity cDNA Reverse Transcription Kit, so expressed TCRB transcripts were sequenced. Deep immunoSEQ sequencing was performed on naive, central memory and regulatory T cell samples, with an average of roughly 3.6 million total reads per sample. After sorted cells were lysed in RLT buffer, RNA was extracted with DNase-treated RNeasy Micro or Mini kits, with the choice depending on cell number. Each cell subset was processed on its own to prevent cross-contamination, while patient and healthy donor samples were processed together. The immunoSEQ multiplex PCR was used to amplify TCRB sequences from cDNA, yielding 87-bp fragments that span the CDR3 region. Amplicons were sequenced on the Illumina HiSeq platform. Concerning the study's data processing: PCR bias was corrected computationally using synthetic template baselines, and reads within Hamming distance 2 were collapsed, with unmergeable singletons discarded. Reads were aligned against IMGT so that V, D and J genes, CDR3 length and insertions or deletions at six rearrangement sites could be assigned. Within each subset, clonotype counts were normalized to sorted cell number, and only after that were true diversity and Gini coefficients computed with the tcR R package. The overlap coefficient, calculated on TCRB nucleotide sequences, was used to quantify repertoire sharing. Out-of-frame TCRB sequences from naive cells were analyzed as a proxy for the pre-selection repertoire. TCRdb stores this immuneACCESS table with in-frame sequences only. Part of the clones is absent; in the studies checked, under half of the shortfall reflects unresolved V genes, and no reason is known for the rest. V and J calls and clone size are given by that table; D and trimming were obtained from the DNA. For this sample the table gives 600,000 or so clones, of which over 12% were detected only once. Together, the top ten hold 0.04% of the sample.

This entry is derived from a study of beta chain features in type 1 diabetes (dated by TCRdb to 2017 to 2018). For the wider study: Mean age, gender distribution, total cell number and subset yield were not different between patients and healthy donors. Across all samples, approximately 98,000,000 sorted cells were examined, and cell number per subset correlated strongly with RNA yield. In the study, TCRB repertoires of sorted circulating CD4+ T cell subsets from recently diagnosed type 1 diabetes patients were compared with those of matched healthy donors. Whereas all 30 or so donors provided naive and central memory subsets, regulatory and stem cell-like memory subsets were isolated from just 8 patients and roughly eight healthy donors. Study-level results and caveats: The naive, central memory and regulatory TCRB repertoires appeared to resemble one another more closely among patients than among healthy donors. Patients with type 1 diabetes made fewer insertions and deleted more nucleotides at VDJ recombination sites, implying thymic rearrangement abnormalities. Type 1 diabetes patients showed a moderate but significant shortening of TCRB CDR3 length in all four CD4+ subsets. Because the HLA sub-analyses included only small numbers of individuals, any influence of HLA type on TCRB rearrangement was left unresolved. Because cDNA was sequenced instead of genomic DNA, highly expressing activated cells could be over-represented, though the groups showed no difference in activation or CD3 levels. Shorter templates might be favored by PCR, yet because patient and control samples were amplified and corrected together, any such skew would affect both groups equally.

A single peripheral blood draw of approximately 100 mL on average was collected from each donor into heparinised tubes. A BD FACSAria II and a panel including CD45RO, CCR7, CD25, CD127, CD95 and CD27 were used to sort naive, central memory, regulatory and stem cell-like memory CD4+ T cells. Every sorted population had a purity above 95%. PBMCs were isolated right away by Lymphoprep density gradient centrifugation and were stained directly, without culture. To minimize batch effects, samples were stained and sorted in pairs, one healthy donor with one patient per experiment. As encoded in the germline V gene, CDR1 is SNHLY while CDR2 is FYNNEI. V loses 8 bases, J loses 8 bases, and the germline ends lie 15 bases apart. Measured from the cysteine to the phenylalanine, the CDR3 is 13 residues long. Only CDR3 DNA remains: 39 bases, in frame from the first base.

The clonotype originates from a man younger than 35 with type 1 diabetes. Material for sequencing was naive CD4+ T cells from blood. The cell subset or site tag for this specimen amounts to: true naive CD4+ T cells. The V and J segments used are TRBV2 and TRBJ2-2; TRBD2 is possibly the D segment (5 matching bases). CDR3 region: CASRPYLAGELFF. The DNA reads as follows: TGTGCCAGCCGGCCATACTTAGCGGGGGAGCTGTTTTTT.